This is a list of T cell receptor beta chains from one sample in a study of cytomegalovirus exposure and HLA in healthy donors. Repertoires were generated with immunoSEQ multiplex PCR, while TCRdb's copy carries only in-frame clones and drops some. The table has around 150,000 clones, 76% seen once; the top ten hold around 3.2%. The sequencing input was PBMCs. Receptors were obtained from a man aged 40-49 years in good health and CMV-seronegative. CDR3s include the opening cysteine and the closing phenylalanine or tryptophan. Each record gives: clone size, V gene, J gene, D gene, CDR3 DNA, CDR3 protein. A D gene is named only where the DNA matches it firmly. Only some rows state a clone size, as once, few, many or a class for expanded clones.

.	TRBV5-4	TRBJ2-5	TRBD1	TGTGCCAGCAGCTTGCCGGGACAGGGGCAAGAGACCCAGTACTTC	CASSLPGQGQETQYF
few	TRBV4-2	TRBJ2-7	TRBD2	TGTGCCAGCAGCCAAGGACTAGCGGGCAACTACGAGCAGTACTTC	CASSQGLAGNYEQYF
.	TRBV5-6	TRBJ1-1	TRBD1	TGTGCCAGCAGCAGATCTATGGGGTTAGGGACAGGGAAACTGGGGGCTTTCTTT	CASSRSMGLGTGKLGAFF
.	TRBV12-5	TRBJ2-3	TRBD2	TGTGCTAGTGGTTTGGCCACGACTAGCGGGGGAACAGATACGCAGTATTTT	CASGLATTSGGTDTQYF
few	TRBV28	TRBJ1-2	TRBD1	TGTGCCAGCAGTGAGCAGGGGGCGCGGGGCTACACCTTC	CASSEQGARGYTF
.	TRBV27	TRBJ1-2	.	TGTGCCAGCAGTTTATCGTGGGCAGGGAAGGCTGGCTACACCTTC	CASSLSWAGKAGYTF
few	TRBV10-3	TRBJ2-1	.	TGTGCCATCAGTGATAAGGGAGTTTGGGTTCATGAGCAGTTCTTC	CAISDKGVWVHEQFF
.	TRBV2	TRBJ2-1	TRBD2	TGTGCCAGTGAGGGGAGACTAGCGGCTTACAATGAGCAGTTCTTC	CASEGRLAAYNEQFF
.	TRBV29-1	TRBJ2-1	TRBD1	TGCAGCGCAGGGGGACAGGGGGCGGGTGGTGGGGGAAAGTTCTTC	CSAGGQGAGGGGKFF
.	TRBV7-7	TRBJ2-5	.	TGTGCCAGCAGCTTAAGAAGAGAAATAGAGACCCAGTACTTC	CASSLRREIETQYF
.	TRBV19	TRBJ1-4	.	TGTGCCAGTCGTGGACGGGGGAATGAAAAACTGTTTTTT	CASRGRGNEKLFF
.	TRBV29-1	TRBJ2-5	.	TGCAGCGTTGGTCAGGGCACCCGAGAGACCCAGTACTTC	CSVGQGTRETQYF
.	TRBV11-2	TRBJ2-7	TRBD1	TGTGCCAGCAGCTTAGCAGAGGGACAGCCCTACGAGCAGTACTTC	CASSLAEGQPYEQYF
.	TRBV19	TRBJ2-1	.	TGTGCCAGTAGTACCACCCAGGACTTCAATGAGCAGTTCTTC	CASSTTQDFNEQFF
.	TRBV11-3	TRBJ2-1	TRBD1	TGTGCCAGCAGCTTTGAACAGGGGAATGAGCAGTTCTTC	CASSFEQGNEQFF
few	TRBV10-3	TRBJ2-1	TRBD2	TGTGCCATCAGTGAGAGGGCGGGGGGCACCGTCGGGGCGTATGAGCAGTTCTTC	CAISERAGGTVGAYEQFF
.	TRBV6-6	TRBJ2-7	TRBD2	TGTGCCAGCACTCTTAGCGGGGGAGCGCGCGAGCAGTACTTC	CASTLSGGAREQYF
.	TRBV5-6	TRBJ2-7	.	TGTGCCAGCAGCCCGCAGGGGAGCTCCTACGAGCAGTACTTC	CASSPQGSSYEQYF
.	TRBV6-5	TRBJ2-7	TRBD1	TGTGCCAGCAGTTACCCGGCAGGGGGCTTCGGGGGCGAGCAGTACTTC	CASSYPAGGFGGEQYF
.	TRBV7-9	TRBJ1-2	.	TGTGCCAGCAGCTTATTGGGCGCAGGGGATGGCTACACCTTC	CASSLLGAGDGYTF
.	TRBV7-3	TRBJ2-2	.	TGTGCCAGCAGCCCCCAGGCGGGCACGAACACCGGGGAGCTGTTTTTT	CASSPQAGTNTGELFF
few	TRBV6-1	TRBJ1-5	.	TGTGCCAGCAGTTCCCCGGATCAGCCCCAGCATTTT	CASSSPDQPQHF
once	TRBV30	TRBJ1-6	TRBD1	TGTGCCTGGGCCGGGACAGGGCGTTCACCCCTCCACTTT	CAWAGTGRSPLHF
.	TRBV18	TRBJ2-2	TRBD2	TGTGCCAGCTCACCCAGACTAGCGGGGGTACCGAACACCGGGGAGCTGTTTTTT	CASSPRLAGVPNTGELFF
.	TRBV11-2	TRBJ2-7	.	TGTGCCAGCAGCCCCATCGCCCGAAGACAGAGCTCCTACGAGCAGTACTTC	CASSPIARRQSSYEQYF
.	TRBV29-1	TRBJ2-3	.	TGCAGCGTTGAGGGCACCGGGACAACGCAGTATTTT	CSVEGTGTTQYF
.	TRBV6-5	TRBJ2-5	.	TGTGCCAGCGCGATGGGTACTTCGGAGGGGACCCAGTACTTC	CASAMGTSEGTQYF
.	TRBV27	TRBJ2-5	.	TGTGCCAGCAGTTCAAAGCCCGCGGGCAACCGGGGGCAAGAGACCCAGTACTTC	CASSSKPAGNRGQETQYF
.	TRBV4-3	TRBJ2-1	.	TGCGCCAGCAGCCAAGACAGGGAAAGGGTTTTGCACAATGAGCAGTTCTTC	CASSQDRERVLHNEQFF
.	TRBV19	TRBJ1-2	.	TGTGCCAGTAGTATAGGCGGCCAGGGTGTACCGATAGGCTACACCTTC	CASSIGGQGVPIGYTF
.	TRBV19	TRBJ2-7	.	TGTGCCAGTAGTATAGATTGGATCGGGGGTAGGAAGCAGTACTTC	CASSIDWIGGRKQYF